This T cell receptor (beta chain) was obtained from a study of T cells in Graves' hyperthyroidism and ophthalmopathy. Deletions cut 1 base from V and 10 bases from J, with 19 bases between. Germline-derived CDR1 and CDR2 are MNHNS and SASEGT. The CDR3 loop spans 16 amino acids. Using RNA transcripts as the source, TCR beta CDR3 regions were amplified. In the first-round RT-PCR of the TCR CDR3, the HTBI primer set was used. TCRdb independently ran MiXCR on the multiplex PCR reads; one entry per CDR3 protein. The data contain roughly 170,000 distinct CDR3 sequences, about 18% of them seen just once; the ten biggest clones take up under 35%. This clonotype occurred many times.

The chain links TRBV6-1 to TRBJ1-4; a weak D match, TRBD1 (5 bases). Material: blood. The sequence derives from a woman aged 50 to 65 with Graves' hyperthyroidism. The CDR3 bases are TGTGCCAGCAGTGAAGTAGGGGCCGATATGAGGGGAAAACTGTTTTTT. This gives the protein CASSEVGADMRGKLFF.